Listed here are 2 T cell receptor beta chains from one sample, sequenced in a study of T cell clonotyping in hematopoietic cell transplantation. The repertoire was sequenced with immunoSEQ multiplex PCR; TCRdb's copy has only in-frame clones and lacks some. The sample carries 5,500 to 8,500 clones, about 87% recorded once. The sample in question was PBMCs, obtained 100 days after allogeneic stem cell transplant. These receptors were obtained from a male patient aged 50 to 59 who had an allogeneic stem cell transplant from a related donor, so the T cells may come from the graft donor. Some clones in this sample may be carry-over from other donors' samples.

V and J are TRBV2 and TRBJ2-7; D gene uncertain. Trimming shortened V by 4 bases and J by 4 bases, and 5 bases separated the two germline ends. This CDR3 is built from 11 residues. CDR1 and CDR2 from the germline V gene are SNHLY and FYNNEI. The CDR3 nucleotides read TGTGCCAGCAGTGTTGGATACGAGCAGTACTTC. Protein: CASSVGYEQYF.

This clone came up once. V gene TRBV29-1 combines with J gene TRBJ2-1; 12 bases map to TRBD2. The germline V gene encodes CDR1 SQVTM and CDR2 ANQGSEA. Trimming at V came to 6 bases and at J to 7 bases, leaving 7 bases not matched to a gene. The CDR3 is 14 amino acids. In DNA form, the CDR3 reads TGCAGCGTCGCGACTAGCGGGAGTCGGAATGAGCAGTTCTTC. Encoded protein: CSVATSGSRNEQFF.